This T cell receptor (beta chain) was documented in a study of blood T cells in healthy people across ages. A second PCR, run for roughly 7 to 11 cycles, used a sample-barcoded 5' primer plus a J-beta primer mix. Through a template-switch adaptor with 12 random nucleotides, each cDNA molecule received a tag. TCRdb used MiXCR to reprocess the 5' RACE reads, holding one entry per CDR3 protein. Of approximately 1.5 million distinct CDR3 sequences listed, roughly 30% are singletons. Trimming left V 6 bases short and J 5 bases short, with 21 bases between. This CDR3 spans 16 amino acids. The sequenced sample was blood. V is TRBV12-3 or TRBV12-4 and J is TRBJ2-3; TRBD2 might be the D (6 bases). The origin of this receptor is a woman under 40 in good health. CDR3 DNA: TGTGCCAGCAGAACCCTTGGGGGGAACAGCGGAGATACGCAGTATTTT. Its protein product is CASRTLGGNSGDTQYF.